This record concerns one T cell receptor beta chain sequence. Per the original methods: Reference gene primer amplification in the assay estimated nucleated cell counts. TCRdb's copy holds only in-frame clones and misses some; the assay was immunoSEQ multiplex PCR. The D gene and trimming were derived from the DNA, and the V and J assignments and clone size from that table. This sample yields some 70,000 clones, of which 70% to 85% are seen a single time; approximately 0.8% belongs to the top ten. V shed 4 bases, J shed 2 bases, and the junction held 3 bases outside the gene matches. The CDR3 loop spans 14 amino acids. Germline CDR1 LGHNA, CDR2 YNFKEQ. This specimen belongs to a study of blood T cell repertoires in COVID-19. Overall study: COVID-19 samples, acute and convalescent, were from the United States, Italy and Spain. Sources were T cells, B-cell-depleted T cells, or PBMCs; the material itself was cDNA or gDNA.

The clonotype was recovered from a woman aged 70-85 years with acute or convalescent COVID-19. The rearrangement joins TRBV4-2 to TRBJ2-3; 7 nucleotides agree with TRBD1. The sample comprised peripheral blood. CDR3 protein: CASSPTGITDTQYF. The CDR3 nucleotides read TGTGCCAGCAGCCCGACAGGGATCACAGATACGCAGTATTTT.